This T cell receptor beta chain was sequenced in a study of blood T cell repertoires in COVID-19. Study summary: Specimens from acute and convalescent COVID-19 originated in the United States, Italy and Spain.

The table lists this clone with a count of one. Data came from immunoSEQ multiplex PCR; TCRdb stores just in-frame clones and leaves some out. The table shows some 250,000 clones, with more than 75% occurring only once. Per the germline V gene, CDR1 is SGDLS and CDR2 is YYNGEE. Trimming cost V 0 bases and J 7 bases, with 23 bases left between them. The CDR3 runs to 18 residues. V gene TRBV9 combines with J gene TRBJ2-1, with D possibly matching TRBD2 (7 bases). The origin of this receptor is a middle-aged woman who had recovered from COVID-19. The sequenced sample was peripheral blood. CDR3 sequence reads: CASSVAWGGSGVQNEQFF. The DNA of the CDR3 is TGTGCCAGCAGCGTAGCGTGGGGGGGCAGTGGAGTCCAAAATGAGCAGTTCTTC.